These T cell receptor beta chains were read from a single sample in a study of T cells in Graves' hyperthyroidism and ophthalmopathy. TCRdb passed the multiplex PCR reads through MiXCR, listing each CDR3 protein once. The profile covers over 400,000 distinct CDR3 sequences, with around a fifth appearing a single time and about 53% taken by the ten largest. The sample consisted of blood. All receptors derive from a woman between 65 and 79 years old with Graves' ophthalmopathy. Both conserved end residues are part of each CDR3. The order of the fields is D gene, J gene, clone size, V gene, CDR3 protein, CDR3 DNA. D genes are given only for firm matches. Expanded clones are given a class, and other clones once, few, many or no size at all.

D gene: TRBD2
J gene: TRBJ2-7
clone size: -
V gene: TRBV7-2
CDR3 protein: CASSPLVLAGNQAGHEQYF
CDR3 DNA: TGTGCCAGCAGCCCCTTGGTACTAGCGGGAAATCAAGCCGGGCACGAGCAGTACTTC

D gene: TRBD2
J gene: TRBJ2-2
clone size: once
V gene: TRBV3-1
CDR3 protein: CASSYTSGRGTGELFF
CDR3 DNA: TGTGCCAGCAGCTATACAAGCGGGAGGGGCACCGGGGAGCTGTTTTTT

D gene: TRBD2
J gene: TRBJ2-5
clone size: -
V gene: TRBV6-1
CDR3 protein: CASSEIGGRAVETQYF
CDR3 DNA: TGTGCCAGCAGTGAAATCGGCGGGAGGGCCGTAGAGACCCAGTACTTC

D gene: -
J gene: TRBJ1-4
clone size: few
V gene: TRBV3-1
CDR3 protein: CASSQLGTQTNEKLFF
CDR3 DNA: TGTGCCAGCAGCCAACTTGGGACACAAACTAATGAAAAACTGTTTTTT

D gene: TRBD1
J gene: TRBJ2-3
clone size: few
V gene: TRBV5-1
CDR3 protein: CASSPDRATDTQYF
CDR3 DNA: TGCGCCAGCAGTCCTGACAGGGCCACAGATACGCAGTATTTT

D gene: -
J gene: TRBJ1-1
clone size: -
V gene: TRBV6-5
CDR3 protein: CAGSYSAVGSEAFF
CDR3 DNA: TGTGCCGGCAGTTACTCAGCTGTGGGCTCTGAAGCTTTCTTT

D gene: TRBD1
J gene: TRBJ2-5
clone size: -
V gene: TRBV2
CDR3 protein: CASNSRGRQETQYF
CDR3 DNA: TGTGCCAGCAATAGCAGGGGGCGGCAAGAGACCCAGTACTTC

D gene: -
J gene: TRBJ1-1
clone size: few
V gene: TRBV12-3/TRBV12-4
CDR3 protein: CASSPNRGGRGHTEAFF
CDR3 DNA: TGTGCCAGCAGCCCCAACCGGGGGGGTCGGGGCCACACTGAAGCTTTCTTT

D gene: -
J gene: TRBJ1-2
clone size: -
V gene: TRBV27
CDR3 protein: CASSSGVRSGYTF
CDR3 DNA: TGTGCCAGCAGTTCCGGGGTTAGGTCTGGCTACACCTTC

D gene: TRBD1
J gene: TRBJ2-7
clone size: many
V gene: TRBV7-2
CDR3 protein: CASSDRAVLSYEQYF
CDR3 DNA: TGTGCCAGCAGCGACAGGGCGGTCCTATCCTACGAGCAGTACTTC

D gene: -
J gene: TRBJ1-5
clone size: many
V gene: TRBV12-3/TRBV12-4
CDR3 protein: CASSNNQPQHF
CDR3 DNA: TGTGCCAGCAGTAATAATCAGCCCCAGCATTTT

D gene: TRBD1
J gene: TRBJ1-2
clone size: -
V gene: TRBV6-5
CDR3 protein: CASSLQGAAMALTF
CDR3 DNA: TGTGCCAGCAGTCTACAGGGGGCGGCTATGGCTCTCACCTTC

D gene: TRBD2
J gene: TRBJ2-1
clone size: -
V gene: TRBV5-1
CDR3 protein: CASSLGTSRYNEQFF
CDR3 DNA: TGCGCCAGCAGCTTGGGGACTAGCAGATACAATGAGCAGTTCTTC

D gene: -
J gene: TRBJ2-7
clone size: few
V gene: TRBV12-3/TRBV12-4
CDR3 protein: CASSFRAPDNSYEQYF
CDR3 DNA: TGTGCCAGCAGTTTTCGCGCTCCGGACAACTCCTACGAGCAGTACTTC

D gene: -
J gene: TRBJ1-1
clone size: few
V gene: TRBV5-6
CDR3 protein: CASSLWVNTEAFF
CDR3 DNA: TGTGCCAGCAGCTTGTGGGTGAACACTGAAGCTTTCTTT

D gene: TRBD2
J gene: TRBJ2-3
clone size: -
V gene: TRBV12-3/TRBV12-4
CDR3 protein: CASSPPGTSATDTQYF
CDR3 DNA: TGTGCCAGCAGCCCGCCCGGGACTAGCGCCACAGATACGCAGTATTTT

D gene: TRBD1
J gene: TRBJ1-1
clone size: -
V gene: TRBV5-1
CDR3 protein: CASSQTGGDTEAFF
CDR3 DNA: TGCGCCAGCAGCCAGACAGGGGGGGACACTGAAGCTTTCTTT

D gene: TRBD2
J gene: TRBJ2-1
clone size: many
V gene: TRBV11-2
CDR3 protein: CASSLVARGYNEQFF
CDR3 DNA: TGTGCCAGCAGCTTAGTAGCGCGGGGGTACAATGAGCAGTTCTTC

D gene: TRBD2
J gene: TRBJ2-1
clone size: -
V gene: TRBV24-1
CDR3 protein: CATSGKREPSYNEQFF
CDR3 DNA: TGTGCCACCAGTGGCAAGCGGGAGCCTTCCTACAATGAGCAGTTCTTC

D gene: -
J gene: TRBJ2-7
clone size: many
V gene: TRBV10-3
CDR3 protein: CAISDRGGAGYEQYF
CDR3 DNA: TGTGCCATCAGTGACCGAGGCGGTGCTGGATACGAGCAGTACTTC

D gene: TRBD2
J gene: TRBJ2-1
clone size: -
V gene: TRBV7-3
CDR3 protein: CASSPRASGWDEQFF
CDR3 DNA: TGTGCCAGCAGCCCCCGGGCTAGCGGGTGGGATGAGCAGTTCTTC

D gene: TRBD1
J gene: TRBJ2-2
clone size: -
V gene: TRBV28
CDR3 protein: CASSVRDRDNTGELFF
CDR3 DNA: TGTGCCAGCAGTGTCCGGGACAGGGACAACACCGGGGAGCTGTTTTTT

D gene: TRBD1
J gene: TRBJ2-5
clone size: many
V gene: TRBV2
CDR3 protein: CASRGDRGVQETQYF
CDR3 DNA: TGTGCCAGCAGGGGGGACAGGGGTGTCCAAGAGACCCAGTACTTC

D gene: -
J gene: TRBJ2-1
clone size: -
V gene: TRBV6-1
CDR3 protein: CASSDYYNEQFF
CDR3 DNA: TGTGCCAGCAGTGACTATTACAATGAGCAGTTCTTC

D gene: TRBD2
J gene: TRBJ2-5
clone size: many
V gene: TRBV27
CDR3 protein: CASGTSGRVKTQYF
CDR3 DNA: TGTGCCAGCGGGACTAGCGGGAGGGTGAAGACCCAGTACTTC

D gene: -
J gene: TRBJ2-7
clone size: -
V gene: TRBV20-1
CDR3 protein: CSAAPPRGSDEQYF
CDR3 DNA: TGCAGTGCCGCCCCCCCCCGGGGGTCGGACGAGCAGTACTTC

D gene: -
J gene: TRBJ2-7
clone size: few
V gene: TRBV7-3
CDR3 protein: CASSLTLASSYEQYF
CDR3 DNA: TGTGCCAGCAGCCTTACGCTAGCGAGCTCCTACGAGCAGTACTTC

D gene: TRBD2
J gene: TRBJ2-1
clone size: few
V gene: TRBV7-2
CDR3 protein: CASSFLSGNGGEQFF
CDR3 DNA: TGTGCCAGCAGCTTCCTTAGCGGGAACGGAGGGGAGCAGTTCTTC